Listed below are T cell receptor beta chains from one sample, sequenced in a study of PD-1 blockade in classical Hodgkin lymphoma. Sequencing used immunoSEQ multiplex PCR; TCRdb keeps in-frame clones, though not all of them. The repertoire holds under 8,500 clones, with 60% to 80% as singletons. Specimen: CD4+ T cells from blood, collected at baseline. The origin of the receptors is a human donor with classical Hodgkin lymphoma. Both conserved end residues are part of each CDR3.

j_gene: TRBJ1-1; v_gene: TRBV29-1; len: 11; CDR3aa: CSVGGPEGAFF
j_gene: TRBJ2-7; v_gene: TRBV29-1; len: 13; CDR3aa: CSVEGQGLYEQYF
j_gene: TRBJ2-7; v_gene: TRBV18; len: 14; CDR3aa: CASSSGQGTYEQYF
j_gene: TRBJ2-3; v_gene: TRBV6-1; len: 12; CDR3aa: CASRGGVDTQYF
j_gene: TRBJ2-7; v_gene: TRBV19; len: 14; CDR3aa: CASSTPGRGNEQYF
j_gene: TRBJ1-1; v_gene: TRBV14; len: 13; CDR3aa: CASSLTVGTEAFF
j_gene: TRBJ1-1; v_gene: TRBV18; len: 18; CDR3aa: CASSPPPGTGVMNTEAFF
j_gene: TRBJ1-3; v_gene: TRBV6-6; len: 13; CDR3aa: CASLLPSGNTIYF
j_gene: TRBJ2-1; v_gene: TRBV14; len: 16; CDR3aa: CASSRPGLHFYNEQFF
j_gene: TRBJ2-1; v_gene: TRBV5-4; len: 12; CDR3aa: CASSLAGSEQFF
j_gene: TRBJ1-2; v_gene: TRBV7-9; len: 13; CDR3aa: CASSLTVNYGYTF
j_gene: TRBJ1-1; v_gene: TRBV11-3; len: 13; CDR3aa: CASATGTNTEAFF
j_gene: TRBJ2-5; v_gene: TRBV2; len: 14; CDR3aa: CASIPRGVQETQYF
j_gene: TRBJ2-5; v_gene: TRBV7-3; len: 15; CDR3aa: CASSRTGGTQETQYF
j_gene: TRBJ2-7; v_gene: TRBV30; len: 13; CDR3aa: CAWSVNRNYEQYF
j_gene: TRBJ1-5; v_gene: TRBV4-2; len: 18; CDR3aa: CASSQDSPRRNSNQPQHF
j_gene: TRBJ1-1; v_gene: TRBV18; len: 15; CDR3aa: CASSPRGQMNTEAFF
j_gene: TRBJ2-5; v_gene: TRBV7-9; len: 15; CDR3aa: CASSFRQGIQETQYF
j_gene: TRBJ2-3; v_gene: TRBV6-4; len: 17; CDR3aa: CASTRGGLADCTDTQYF
j_gene: TRBJ2-2; v_gene: TRBV10-3; len: 13; CDR3aa: CASGETNTGELFF
j_gene: TRBJ1-4; v_gene: TRBV11-3; len: 20; CDR3aa: CASSLVVRKLSRVDGEKLFF
j_gene: TRBJ2-4; v_gene: TRBV27; len: 15; CDR3aa: CASSAPGTAKNIQYF
j_gene: TRBJ1-2; v_gene: TRBV28; len: 12; CDR3aa: CASSQANYGYTF
j_gene: TRBJ2-7; v_gene: TRBV6-6; len: 14; CDR3aa: CASRPGQGDYEQYF
j_gene: TRBJ2-2; v_gene: TRBV19; len: 17; CDR3aa: CASRPLTGTGYTGELFF
j_gene: TRBJ2-3; v_gene: TRBV27; len: 18; CDR3aa: CASRASRGNHRATDTQYF
j_gene: TRBJ2-3; v_gene: TRBV5-5; len: 13; CDR3aa: CASLTASTDTQYF
j_gene: TRBJ1-5; v_gene: TRBV30; len: 15; CDR3aa: CAWDSGGYSNQPQHF
j_gene: TRBJ1-1; v_gene: TRBV30; len: 14; CDR3aa: CAWSHLGPNTEAFF
j_gene: TRBJ2-5; v_gene: TRBV6-5; len: 14; CDR3aa: CASRPGLAWETQYF
j_gene: TRBJ2-1; v_gene: TRBV4-2; len: 15; CDR3aa: CASSPFSENAYEQFF
j_gene: TRBJ2-3; v_gene: TRBV7-9; len: 12; CDR3aa: CASSGVADTQYF
j_gene: TRBJ1-1; v_gene: TRBV6-1; len: 15; CDR3aa: CASSEGQVMNTEAFF
j_gene: TRBJ2-5; v_gene: TRBV5-6; len: 12; CDR3aa: CASSLQGETQYF
j_gene: TRBJ2-7; v_gene: TRBV7-2; len: 14; CDR3aa: CASRQMTGFGEQYF
j_gene: TRBJ1-3; v_gene: TRBV6-5; len: 15; CDR3aa: CASSYSPGQGNTIYF
j_gene: TRBJ2-1; v_gene: TRBV7-3; len: 15; CDR3aa: CASSSSPSSYNEQFF
j_gene: TRBJ1-5; v_gene: TRBV18; len: 17; CDR3aa: CASSPRTDPNSNQPQHF
j_gene: TRBJ1-1; v_gene: TRBV11-2; len: 13; CDR3aa: CASSFGRAAGAFF
j_gene: TRBJ2-5; v_gene: TRBV7-9; len: 14; CDR3aa: CASSLGGFQETQYF
j_gene: TRBJ2-7; v_gene: TRBV5-1; len: 16; CDR3aa: CASSLGHGGSSYEQYF
j_gene: TRBJ1-2; v_gene: TRBV6-5; len: 14; CDR3aa: CASRNGQGGYGYTF
j_gene: TRBJ2-1; v_gene: TRBV29-1; len: 14; CDR3aa: CSVTRPGGNNEQFF
j_gene: TRBJ2-5; v_gene: TRBV5-6; len: 16; CDR3aa: CASSPLRQANRETQYF
j_gene: TRBJ1-5; v_gene: TRBV9; len: 15; CDR3aa: CASSDGVSGNQPQHF
j_gene: TRBJ2-2; v_gene: TRBV28; len: 12; CDR3aa: CASSLSAGELFF
j_gene: TRBJ2-6; v_gene: TRBV5-1; len: 20; CDR3aa: CASSLGQGAVLVSGANVLTF
j_gene: TRBJ1-2; v_gene: TRBV7-2; len: 15; CDR3aa: CASSLMVSTANGYTF
j_gene: TRBJ1-2; v_gene: TRBV7-2; len: 16; CDR3aa: CASSIPSGAIGGGYTF
j_gene: TRBJ1-4; v_gene: TRBV9; len: 14; CDR3aa: CASSIGTVGEKLFF
j_gene: TRBJ1-2; v_gene: TRBV10-3; len: 16; CDR3aa: CAISWDSRGQSDGYTF
j_gene: TRBJ2-5; v_gene: TRBV18; len: 15; CDR3aa: CASSPRVRAQETQYF
j_gene: TRBJ1-4; v_gene: TRBV6-1; len: 13; CDR3aa: CASSFRGDEKLFF
j_gene: TRBJ2-5; v_gene: TRBV5-1; len: 14; CDR3aa: CASTRGGAEETQYF
j_gene: TRBJ2-1; v_gene: TRBV6-6; len: 13; CDR3aa: CASSYTGANEQFF
j_gene: TRBJ2-7; v_gene: TRBV18; len: 14; CDR3aa: CASSPGTGPYEQYF
j_gene: TRBJ2-3; v_gene: TRBV9; len: 18; CDR3aa: CASSPTTGTSGRADTQYF
j_gene: TRBJ2-3; v_gene: TRBV5-4; len: 14; CDR3aa: CASSLRRGPDTQYF
j_gene: TRBJ1-2; v_gene: TRBV15; len: 20; CDR3aa: CATSRTPTGGGLFSNYGYTF